This is a list of T cell receptor beta chains from one sample in a study of T cell repertoires in cytomegalovirus infection. Using its own MiXCR run on the reads, TCRdb lists one record per CDR3 protein. The profile covers some 150,000 distinct CDR3 sequences, with about 20% appearing a single time and 9.5% to 12% taken by the ten largest. The sample comprised PBMCs. The receptors come from a human donor in good health (CMV status not recorded). Some clones in this sample may be carry-over from other donors' samples. Both conserved end residues are part of each CDR3. Fields, in order: D gene, V gene, clone size, J gene, CDR3 protein, CDR3 DNA. The D gene is left open where the match is weak. Clone size is shown for a subset of rows, as once, few, many or a class of expanded clone.

D: NA; V: TRBV20-1; size: NA; J: TRBJ2-1; CDR3: CSASQGDEQFF; DNA: TGCAGTGCTTCCCAGGGCGATGAGCAGTTCTTC
D: TRBD1; V: TRBV15; size: NA; J: TRBJ2-5; CDR3: CATSTPGTGSQETQYF; DNA: TGTGCCACCAGCACCCCCGGGACAGGGTCCCAAGAGACCCAGTACTTC
D: NA; V: TRBV7-4; size: few; J: TRBJ2-1; CDR3: CATPFNEQFF; DNA: TGTGCCACCCCCTTTAACGAGCAGTTCTTC
D: TRBD1; V: TRBV5-6; size: once; J: TRBJ2-3; CDR3: CASSPGTGTTDTQYF; DNA: TGTGCCAGCAGCCCCGGGACAGGGACCACAGATACGCAGTATTTT
D: NA; V: TRBV27; size: NA; J: TRBJ2-3; CDR3: CASSAVQPASDTQYF; DNA: TGTGCCAGCAGTGCTGTACAGCCCGCGTCAGATACGCAGTATTTT
D: TRBD2; V: TRBV7-9; size: few; J: TRBJ2-2; CDR3: CASSFGGRRAGELFF; DNA: TGTGCCAGCAGCTTCGGCGGGAGAAGGGCCGGGGAGCTGTTTTTT
D: NA; V: TRBV28; size: few; J: TRBJ2-5; CDR3: CASRDPTHLQETQYF; DNA: TGTGCCAGCAGAGACCCGACTCATCTCCAAGAGACCCAGTACTTC
D: NA; V: TRBV7-6; size: few; J: TRBJ1-1; CDR3: CASSLADTPSGTEAFF; DNA: TGTGCCAGCAGCTTAGCTGATACTCCCTCGGGTACTGAAGCTTTCTTT
D: TRBD2; V: TRBV10-3; size: many; J: TRBJ2-1; CDR3: CAIQGGGASNEQFF; DNA: TGTGCCATCCAGGGCGGGGGGGCCTCGAATGAGCAGTTCTTC
D: TRBD1; V: TRBV7-6; size: NA; J: TRBJ2-7; CDR3: CASSLNRGKEQYF; DNA: TGTGCCAGCAGCTTAAACAGGGGTAAAGAGCAGTACTTC
D: NA; V: TRBV20-1; size: NA; J: TRBJ2-1; CDR3: CSASGISYNEQFF; DNA: TGCAGTGCTAGCGGGATCTCCTACAATGAGCAGTTCTTC
D: TRBD1; V: TRBV28; size: few; J: TRBJ1-4; CDR3: CASRQGVNEKLFF; DNA: TGTGCCAGCAGGCAGGGGGTTAATGAAAAACTGTTTTTT
D: NA; V: TRBV20-1; size: few; J: TRBJ2-1; CDR3: CSARFASSYNEQFF; DNA: TGCAGTGCTAGATTCGCCAGCTCCTACAATGAGCAGTTCTTC
D: NA; V: TRBV11-2; size: NA; J: TRBJ2-5; CDR3: CASSLAGSDPQETQYF; DNA: TGTGCCAGCAGCTTAGCGGGCAGCGACCCCCAAGAGACCCAGTACTTC
D: TRBD2; V: TRBV28; size: many; J: TRBJ2-1; CDR3: CASSSRYGTSGRSEQFF; DNA: TGTGCCAGCAGTTCCCGCTACGGGACTAGCGGGAGATCGGAGCAGTTCTTC
D: TRBD1; V: TRBV28; size: many; J: TRBJ1-5; CDR3: CASYDRGGQPQHF; DNA: TGTGCCAGCTACGACAGGGGAGGTCAGCCCCAGCATTTT
D: NA; V: TRBV4-1; size: NA; J: TRBJ1-2; CDR3: CASSQTDQNYGYTF; DNA: TGCGCCAGCAGCCAAACGGATCAGAACTATGGCTACACCTTC
D: NA; V: TRBV6-5; size: NA; J: TRBJ2-4; CDR3: CASSPSLAKNIQYF; DNA: TGTGCCAGCAGTCCATCTTTAGCCAAAAACATTCAGTACTTC
D: TRBD1; V: TRBV20-1; size: NA; J: TRBJ1-6; CDR3: CSARDPQGQASGGRSPLHF; DNA: TGCAGTGCTAGAGACCCGCAGGGACAGGCGTCAGGTGGTAGATCACCCCTCCACTTT
D: TRBD1; V: TRBV6-2/TRBV6-3; size: few; J: TRBJ2-7; CDR3: CASRTIPGQGAFYEQYF; DNA: TGTGCCAGCAGGACAATCCCGGGACAGGGGGCTTTCTACGAGCAGTACTTC
D: TRBD2; V: TRBV6-6; size: few; J: TRBJ2-4; CDR3: CASRASGGAGAKNIQYF; DNA: TGTGCCAGCCGGGCTAGCGGGGGGGCGGGAGCCAAAAACATTCAGTACTTC
D: NA; V: TRBV7-2; size: many; J: TRBJ2-2; CDR3: CASSLVWVGGDNTGELFF; DNA: TGTGCCAGCAGCTTAGTTTGGGTAGGAGGAGACAACACCGGGGAGCTGTTTTTT
D: TRBD1; V: TRBV24-1; size: NA; J: TRBJ1-2; CDR3: CATSEWDREGGYTF; DNA: TGTGCCACCAGTGAGTGGGACAGGGAAGGTGGCTACACCTTC
D: NA; V: TRBV28; size: few; J: TRBJ1-5; CDR3: CASSLLDRPHQPQHF; DNA: TGTGCCAGCAGCCTCCTTGACAGGCCACATCAGCCCCAGCATTTT
D: TRBD2; V: TRBV6-2/TRBV6-3; size: few; J: TRBJ2-1; CDR3: CASTPAGGPSDEQFF; DNA: TGTGCCAGCACCCCAGCGGGAGGGCCTTCTGATGAGCAGTTCTTC
D: TRBD2; V: TRBV11-3; size: NA; J: TRBJ2-5; CDR3: CASSQGRLAGVQETQYF; DNA: TGTGCCAGCAGCCAGGGGAGGCTAGCGGGAGTACAAGAGACCCAGTACTTC
D: TRBD2; V: TRBV2; size: few; J: TRBJ2-7; CDR3: CASTREGPYEQYF; DNA: TGTGCCAGCACACGGGAGGGTCCCTACGAGCAGTACTTC
D: NA; V: TRBV28; size: NA; J: TRBJ2-1; CDR3: CASSFASGSVEFF; DNA: NA
D: TRBD2; V: TRBV6-4; size: many; J: TRBJ2-3; CDR3: CASTHHRAGGPTDTQYF; DNA: TGTGCCAGCACTCACCATCGAGCGGGAGGGCCGACAGATACGCAGTATTTT
D: NA; V: TRBV20-1; size: NA; J: TRBJ1-2; CDR3: CSATGGVSGYTF; DNA: TGCAGTGCTACCGGGGGAGTGAGTGGCTACACCTTC
D: TRBD1; V: TRBV5-1; size: NA; J: TRBJ2-1; CDR3: CASSGGQGAINEQFF; DNA: TGCGCCAGCAGCGGAGGACAGGGGGCGATCAATGAGCAGTTCTTC
D: NA; V: TRBV7-9; size: many; J: TRBJ1-1; CDR3: CASSLMASLNTEAFF; DNA: TGTGCCAGCAGCTTAATGGCCAGTCTGAACACTGAAGCTTTCTTT
D: TRBD2; V: TRBV7-2; size: NA; J: TRBJ2-1; CDR3: CASTTPQGRASEQFF; DNA: TGTGCCAGCACCACCCCCCAAGGGAGGGCATCCGAGCAGTTCTTC
D: NA; V: TRBV28; size: few; J: TRBJ1-5; CDR3: CASSLFRDKNQPQHF; DNA: TGTGCCAGCAGTTTATTCCGGGACAAAAATCAGCCCCAGCATTTT
D: TRBD1; V: TRBV10-3; size: few; J: TRBJ1-1; CDR3: CAISESGQGGTEAFF; DNA: TGTGCCATCAGTGAGTCGGGACAGGGAGGAACTGAAGCTTTCTTT
D: NA; V: TRBV6-1; size: many; J: TRBJ2-6; CDR3: CASSEVGPSGANVLTF; DNA: TGTGCCAGCAGTGAAGTGGGCCCCTCTGGGGCCAACGTCCTGACTTTC
D: NA; V: TRBV6-1; size: many; J: TRBJ2-7; CDR3: CASTWTSYEQYF; DNA: TGTGCCAGCACATGGACTTCCTACGAGCAGTACTTC
D: TRBD2; V: TRBV5-1; size: few; J: TRBJ2-2; CDR3: CASSPRAGGPAGELFF; DNA: TGCGCCAGCAGCCCCCGGGCGGGAGGGCCAGCCGGGGAGCTGTTTTTT
D: NA; V: TRBV20-1; size: NA; J: TRBJ2-7; CDR3: CSARGLLLGDEQYF; DNA: TGCAGTGCTAGGGGATTACTCTTAGGTGACGAGCAGTACTTC
D: NA; V: TRBV12-3/TRBV12-4; size: NA; J: TRBJ2-5; CDR3: CASKVGYQETQYF; DNA: TGTGCCAGCAAAGTTGGGTACCAAGAGACCCAGTACTTC
D: TRBD1; V: TRBV6-8; size: few; J: TRBJ1-5; CDR3: CAIQGAIGNQPQHF; DNA: TGTGCCATCCAGGGGGCAATAGGCAATCAGCCCCAGCATTTT
D: TRBD1; V: TRBV7-3; size: many; J: TRBJ2-7; CDR3: CASSFGQAYEQYF; DNA: TGTGCCAGCAGCTTCGGACAGGCCTACGAGCAGTACTTC
D: TRBD1; V: TRBV27; size: once; J: TRBJ1-2; CDR3: CASSPGTGGYTF; DNA: TGTGCCAGCAGTCCCGGGACAGGGGGCTACACCTTC